A selection of T cell receptor beta chains follows, all from one sample in a study of blood T cells in healthy people across ages. TCRdb analysed the 5' RACE reads with MiXCR anew, one entry per CDR3 protein. The sample records hundreds of thousands of distinct CDR3 sequences, 25% being singletons. Separately, the same data were catalogued under a study of T cells of mothers and their children.

Input material: blood. These receptors all come from a boy between 10 and 17 years old in good health. The conserved cysteine and the conserved F or W are not part of the CDR3 here.

TRBV3-1	TRBJ2-5	ASSQTGEVETQY
TRBV29-1	TRBJ1-2	SVEEDKGGYT
TRBV28	TRBJ2-1	ASRGPGTYNEQF
TRBV15	TRBJ1-2	ATSRDRGAGSSYT
TRBV27	TRBJ2-7	ASSSRDRGGEQY
TRBV2	TRBJ2-7	ASSVAAGDSYEQY
TRBV6-6	TRBJ2-6	ASTMGTVPSGANVLT
TRBV5-1	TRBJ1-5	ASSLEGTGNQPQH
TRBV7-9	TRBJ2-1	ASSLNPGLAQYNEQF
TRBV27	TRBJ2-1	ASSELAVDEQF